This TCR beta chain was sequenced in a study of CD4+ T cells in melanoma. As concerns this clone: Antigen unknown.

The method was immunoSEQ multiplex PCR; TCRdb's version includes in-frame clones alone and lacks a portion of them. The top ten clones hold roughly a tenth of a sample with some 13,000 clones, just over 70% of them seen once. Study outcomes and limitations: A reported correlation linked neoantigen-specific CD4+ T cells to CD8+, macrophage and B cell function. In melanoma, neoantigen-specific CD4+ T cells reportedly differed in differentiation state.

The receptor's source is a human donor with melanoma. The sequenced sample consisted of cells from a culture (not recorded whether cultured in vitro).

CDR3 region: CASSIDLADRGNSPLHF. The CDR3 DNA follows: TGTGCCAGTAGTATAGATTTGGCGGACAGGGGAAATTCACCCCTCCACTTT. The chain recombines TRBV19 with TRBJ1-6; 9 bases are shared with TRBD1. J lost 7 bases, V lost 0 bases, and 7 bases had no gene match. Germline CDR1 reads LNHDA; CDR2 reads SQIVND (reference sequence). This CDR3 is built from 17 residues.